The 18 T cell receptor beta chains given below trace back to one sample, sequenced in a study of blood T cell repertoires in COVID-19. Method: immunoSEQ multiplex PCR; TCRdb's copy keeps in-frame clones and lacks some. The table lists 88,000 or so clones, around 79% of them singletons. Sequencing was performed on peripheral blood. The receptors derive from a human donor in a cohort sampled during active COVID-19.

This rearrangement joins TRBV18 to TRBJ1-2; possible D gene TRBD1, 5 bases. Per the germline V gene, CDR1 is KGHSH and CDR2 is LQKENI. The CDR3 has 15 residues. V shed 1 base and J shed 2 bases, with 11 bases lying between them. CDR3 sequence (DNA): TGTGCCAGCTCACCACTAGGGGAAACGAACTATGGCTACACCTTC. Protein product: CASSPLGETNYGYTF.

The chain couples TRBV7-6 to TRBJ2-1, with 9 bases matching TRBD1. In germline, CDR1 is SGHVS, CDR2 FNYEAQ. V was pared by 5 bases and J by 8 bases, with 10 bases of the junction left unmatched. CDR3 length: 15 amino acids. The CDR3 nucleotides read TGTGCCAGCAGCCACCGGGACAGGGAGAGCGATGAGCAGTTCTTC. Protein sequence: CASSHRDRESDEQFF.

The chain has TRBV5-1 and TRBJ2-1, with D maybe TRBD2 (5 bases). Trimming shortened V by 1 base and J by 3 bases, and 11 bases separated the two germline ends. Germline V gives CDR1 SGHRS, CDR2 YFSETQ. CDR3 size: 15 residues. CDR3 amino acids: CASSLSVGDYNEQFF. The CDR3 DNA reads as TGCGCCAGCAGCTTGTCGGTGGGAGACTACAATGAGCAGTTCTTC.

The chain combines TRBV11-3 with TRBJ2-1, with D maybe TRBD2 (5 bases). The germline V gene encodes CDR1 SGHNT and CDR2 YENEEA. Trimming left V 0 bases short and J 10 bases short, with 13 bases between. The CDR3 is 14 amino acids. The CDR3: CASSLDLGQREQFF. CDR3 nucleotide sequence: TGTGCCAGCAGCTTAGATCTAGGTCAGCGGGAGCAGTTCTTC.

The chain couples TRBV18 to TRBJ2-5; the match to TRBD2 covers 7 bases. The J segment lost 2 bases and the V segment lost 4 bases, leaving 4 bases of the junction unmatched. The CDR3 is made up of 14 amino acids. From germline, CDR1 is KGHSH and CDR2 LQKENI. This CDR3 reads CASSLLALQETQYF. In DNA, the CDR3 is TGTGCCAGCTCACTACTAGCGCTACAAGAGACCCAGTACTTC. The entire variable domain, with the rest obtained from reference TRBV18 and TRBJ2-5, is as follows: NAGVMQNPRHLVRRRGQEARLRCSPMKGHSHVYWYRQLPEEGLKFMVYLQKENIIDESGMPKERFSAEFPKEGPSILRIQQVVRGDSAAYFCASSLLALQETQYFGPGTRLLVL.

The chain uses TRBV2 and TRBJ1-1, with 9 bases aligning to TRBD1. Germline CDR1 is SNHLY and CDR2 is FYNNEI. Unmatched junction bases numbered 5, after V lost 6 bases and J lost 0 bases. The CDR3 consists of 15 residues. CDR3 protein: CASSRDRAMNTEAFF. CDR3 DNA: TGTGCCAGCAGCCGGGACAGGGCCATGAACACTGAAGCTTTCTTT.

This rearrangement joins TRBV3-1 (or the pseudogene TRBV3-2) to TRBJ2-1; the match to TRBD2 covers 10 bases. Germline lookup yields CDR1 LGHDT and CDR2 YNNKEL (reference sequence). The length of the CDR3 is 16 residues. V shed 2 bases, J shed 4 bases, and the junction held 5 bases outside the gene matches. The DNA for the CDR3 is TGTGCCAGCAGCCAACGGACTAGCGGAGGATACAATGAGCAGTTCTTC. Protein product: CASSQRTSGGYNEQFF.

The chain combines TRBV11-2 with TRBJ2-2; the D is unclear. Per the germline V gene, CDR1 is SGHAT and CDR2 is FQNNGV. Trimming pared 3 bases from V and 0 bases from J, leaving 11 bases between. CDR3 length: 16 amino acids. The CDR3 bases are TGTGCCAGCAGCTTTCTAATGTCAACGAACACCGGGGAGCTGTTTTTT. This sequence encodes CASSFLMSTNTGELFF.

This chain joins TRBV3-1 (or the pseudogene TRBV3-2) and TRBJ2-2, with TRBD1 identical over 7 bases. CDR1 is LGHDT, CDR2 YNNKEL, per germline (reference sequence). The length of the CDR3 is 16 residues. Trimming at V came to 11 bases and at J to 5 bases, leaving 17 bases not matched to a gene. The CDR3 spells CASKGTGTVGTGELFF. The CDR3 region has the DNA TGTGCCTCCAAAGGGACCGGGACAGTAGGAACCGGGGAGCTGTTTTTT.

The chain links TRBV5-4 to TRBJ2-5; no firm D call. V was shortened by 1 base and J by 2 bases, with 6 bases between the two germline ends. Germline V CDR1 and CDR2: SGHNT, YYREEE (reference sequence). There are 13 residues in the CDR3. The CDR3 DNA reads TGTGCCAGCAGCTTGATTATTCAAGAGACCCAGTACTTC. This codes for CASSLIIQETQYF.

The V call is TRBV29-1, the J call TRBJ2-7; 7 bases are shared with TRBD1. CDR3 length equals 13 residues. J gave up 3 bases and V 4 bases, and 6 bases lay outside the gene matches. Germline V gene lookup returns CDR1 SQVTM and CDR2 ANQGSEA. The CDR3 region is CSVGWQGVYEQYF. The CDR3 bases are TGCAGCGTTGGGTGGCAGGGGGTCTACGAGCAGTACTTC.

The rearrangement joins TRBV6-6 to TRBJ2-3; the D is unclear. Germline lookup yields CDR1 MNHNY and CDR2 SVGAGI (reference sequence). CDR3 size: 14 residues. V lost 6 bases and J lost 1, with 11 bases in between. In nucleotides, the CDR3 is TGTGCCAGCAGGCGAACGTCGGGCACAGATACGCAGTATTTT. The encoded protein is CASRRTSGTDTQYF.

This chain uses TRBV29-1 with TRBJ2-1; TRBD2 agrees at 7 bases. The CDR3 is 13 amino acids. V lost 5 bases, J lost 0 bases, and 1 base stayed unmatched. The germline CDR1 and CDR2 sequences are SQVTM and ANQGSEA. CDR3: CSVTSDSYNEQFF. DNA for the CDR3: TGCAGCGTTACTAGCGACTCCTACAATGAGCAGTTCTTC.

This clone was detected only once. This CDR3 reads CASSINGQGGYGYTF. DNA of the CDR3: TGTGCCAGTAGTATAAACGGACAGGGTGGCTATGGCTACACCTTC. This rearrangement joins TRBV19 to TRBJ1-2; 8 positions match TRBD1. CDR1 is LNHDA, CDR2 SQIVND, per germline (reference sequence). Trimming took 2 bases from V and 4 from J; bases not matched to a gene: 6. CDR3 length equals 15 residues.

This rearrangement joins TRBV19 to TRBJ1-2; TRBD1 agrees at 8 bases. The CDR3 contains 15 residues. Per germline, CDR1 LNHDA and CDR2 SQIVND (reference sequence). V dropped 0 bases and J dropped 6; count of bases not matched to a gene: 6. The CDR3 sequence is CASSIERTGSNGYTF. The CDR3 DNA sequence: TGTGCCAGTAGTATAGAAAGGACAGGGTCTAATGGCTACACCTTC. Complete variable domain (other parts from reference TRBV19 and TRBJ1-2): DGGITQSPKYLFRKEGQNVTLSCEQNLNHDAMYWYRQDPGQGLRLIYYSQIVNDFQKGDIAEGYSVSREKKESFPLTVTSAQKNPTAFYLCASSIERTGSNGYTFGSGTRLTVV.

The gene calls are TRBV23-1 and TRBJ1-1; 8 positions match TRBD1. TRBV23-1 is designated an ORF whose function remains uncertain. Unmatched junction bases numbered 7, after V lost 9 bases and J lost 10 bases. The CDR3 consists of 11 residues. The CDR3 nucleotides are TGCGCCAGTACGGTCAGGGGGCTAGCTTTCTTT. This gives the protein CASTVRGLAFF.

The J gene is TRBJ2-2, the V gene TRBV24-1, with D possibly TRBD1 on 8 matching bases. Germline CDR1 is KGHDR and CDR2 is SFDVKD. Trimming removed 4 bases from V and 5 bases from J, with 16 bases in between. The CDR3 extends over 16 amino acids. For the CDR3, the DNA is TGTGCCACCAGTGACGCTGACAGGGGAGGGACCGGGGAGCTGTTTTTT. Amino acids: CATSDADRGGTGELFF.

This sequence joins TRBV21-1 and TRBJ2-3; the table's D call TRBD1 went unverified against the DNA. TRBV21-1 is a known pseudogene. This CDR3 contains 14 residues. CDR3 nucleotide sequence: TGTGCCAGCAGCAAATTAGGGGGCACAGATACGCAGTATTTT. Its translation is CASSKLGGTDTQYF.